A selection of T cell receptor beta chains follows, all from one sample in a study of blood T cell repertoires in COVID-19. Assay used: immunoSEQ multiplex PCR; TCRdb lists only in-frame clones, some missing. The table shows 200,000 to 250,000 clones, with 83% occurring only once. The specimen was peripheral blood. All receptors come from a woman in her twenties or thirties with COVID-19, enrolled during active disease. The CDR3 runs from the conserved cysteine through the conserved F or W. A D gene is named only where the DNA matches it firmly. Rows may omit the clone size; those that give it use once, few, many or a size class.

len: 16; j_gene: TRBJ2-3; v_gene: TRBV7-9; abundance: .; d_gene: .; CDR3nt: TGTGCCAGCAGCTTACTGGTCGGAGAAAGCACAGATACGCAGTATTTT; CDR3aa: CASSLLVGESTDTQYF
len: 16; j_gene: TRBJ1-4; v_gene: TRBV3-1/TRBV3-2; abundance: .; d_gene: TRBD1; CDR3nt: TGTGCCAGCAGCCAAGATTTTAGAGGGACAGGGGAAAAACTGTTTTTT; CDR3aa: CASSQDFRGTGEKLFF
len: 12; j_gene: TRBJ1-5; v_gene: TRBV7-9; abundance: .; d_gene: .; CDR3nt: TGTGCCAGCAGCTTAGCCCAGGGTTCCCAGCATTTT; CDR3aa: CASSLAQGSQHF
len: 13; j_gene: TRBJ2-7; v_gene: TRBV28; abundance: once; d_gene: TRBD2; CDR3nt: TGTGCCAGCATGTCGGGACTAGCGGGAGTATGCTACTTC; CDR3aa: CASMSGLAGVCYF
len: 13; j_gene: TRBJ1-2; v_gene: TRBV6-5; abundance: .; d_gene: .; CDR3nt: TGTGCCAGCAGTTTACAGGGAATAGATGGCTACACCTTC; CDR3aa: CASSLQGIDGYTF
len: 16; j_gene: TRBJ2-3; v_gene: TRBV20-1; abundance: .; d_gene: .; CDR3nt: TGCAGTGCTAGTTTGGCAGGGGGCCGGGGGGCAGATACGCAGTATTTT; CDR3aa: CSASLAGGRGADTQYF
len: 12; j_gene: TRBJ2-7; v_gene: TRBV29-1; abundance: few; d_gene: .; CDR3nt: TGCAGCGTTGAAGCCCGGGGATACGAGCAGTACTTC; CDR3aa: CSVEARGYEQYF
len: 16; j_gene: TRBJ2-2; v_gene: TRBV10-3; abundance: .; d_gene: TRBD1; CDR3nt: TGTGCCATCAGTCCCGGGACAGTATCGAACACCGGGGAGCTGTTTTTT; CDR3aa: CAISPGTVSNTGELFF
len: 15; j_gene: TRBJ1-4; v_gene: TRBV4-1; abundance: .; d_gene: .; CDR3nt: TGCGCCAGCAGCCAAGAATGGGGACATGGGGAAAAACTGTTTTTT; CDR3aa: CASSQEWGHGEKLFF
len: 13; j_gene: TRBJ1-1; v_gene: TRBV30; abundance: .; d_gene: .; CDR3nt: TGTGCCTGGAGTTGGCGGAGGAACACTGAAGCTTTCTTT; CDR3aa: CAWSWRRNTEAFF
len: 15; j_gene: TRBJ2-3; v_gene: TRBV14; abundance: .; d_gene: .; CDR3nt: TGTGCCAGCAGCCAAGTGGGTAGCACCCTAGATACGCAGTATTTT; CDR3aa: CASSQVGSTLDTQYF
len: 13; j_gene: TRBJ1-5; v_gene: TRBV27; abundance: .; d_gene: .; CDR3nt: TGTGCCAGCTGCAGGGTGGAGGGTCAGCCCCAGCATTTT; CDR3aa: CASCRVEGQPQHF
len: 13; j_gene: TRBJ1-2; v_gene: TRBV7-2; abundance: .; d_gene: .; CDR3nt: TGTGCCAGCAGCCCCGAGGTTAACTATGGCTACACCTTC; CDR3aa: CASSPEVNYGYTF
len: 18; j_gene: TRBJ2-2; v_gene: TRBV7-9; abundance: .; d_gene: TRBD2; CDR3nt: TGTGCCAGCAGCTTAGACGGACTAGCCTTCGCGAACACCGGGGAGCTGTTTTTT; CDR3aa: CASSLDGLAFANTGELFF
len: 15; j_gene: TRBJ1-2; v_gene: TRBV27; abundance: .; d_gene: TRBD1; CDR3nt: TGTGCCAGCAGTTTATCGATGGGGGGGACAGGGGGCTACACCTTC; CDR3aa: CASSLSMGGTGGYTF
len: 17; j_gene: TRBJ2-5; v_gene: TRBV7-2; abundance: .; d_gene: .; CDR3nt: TGTGCCAGCAGCTTAGAGGCAGGGGCGACAGCATATGAGACCCAGTACTTC; CDR3aa: CASSLEAGATAYETQYF
len: 13; j_gene: TRBJ1-1; v_gene: TRBV6-5; abundance: .; d_gene: .; CDR3nt: TGTGCCAGCAGTTACCCAGGACAGCCCGAAGCTTTCTTT; CDR3aa: CASSYPGQPEAFF
len: 14; j_gene: TRBJ2-3; v_gene: TRBV9; abundance: .; d_gene: TRBD1; CDR3nt: TGTGCCAGCAGCCCCCGGACAGGGTACGATACGCAGTATTTT; CDR3aa: CASSPRTGYDTQYF
len: 14; j_gene: TRBJ1-2; v_gene: TRBV5-1; abundance: .; d_gene: TRBD1; CDR3nt: TGCGCCAGCAGCATTCCCGACAGGGGGTATGGCTACACCTTC; CDR3aa: CASSIPDRGYGYTF
len: 13; j_gene: TRBJ1-2; v_gene: TRBV28; abundance: once; d_gene: .; CDR3nt: TGTGCCACCCGCGCGACAGAGGACTATGGCTACACCTTC; CDR3aa: CATRATEDYGYTF
len: 14; j_gene: TRBJ1-2; v_gene: TRBV5-6; abundance: .; d_gene: .; CDR3nt: TGTGCCAGCAGCCGGACCGACAGTAACTATGGCTACACCTTC; CDR3aa: CASSRTDSNYGYTF
len: 14; j_gene: TRBJ1-4; v_gene: TRBV9; abundance: .; d_gene: TRBD1; CDR3nt: TGTGCCAGCAGCCCACAGGGGGCGGAGGAAAAACTGTTTTTT; CDR3aa: CASSPQGAEEKLFF
len: 17; j_gene: TRBJ2-3; v_gene: TRBV10-3; abundance: .; d_gene: .; CDR3nt: TGTGCCATCAGTGGCTTGGACTCAACCTCGAAGGGAGATACGCAGTATTTT; CDR3aa: CAISGLDSTSKGDTQYF
len: 15; j_gene: TRBJ2-1; v_gene: TRBV7-9; abundance: .; d_gene: TRBD2; CDR3nt: TGTGCCAGCAGCTCCCTTAGCGGGAGCTACAATGAGCAGTTCTTC; CDR3aa: CASSSLSGSYNEQFF
len: 13; j_gene: TRBJ2-3; v_gene: TRBV7-9; abundance: .; d_gene: .; CDR3nt: TGTGCCATCGGGACGGCGGGGACAGATACGCAGTATTTT; CDR3aa: CAIGTAGTDTQYF
len: 15; j_gene: TRBJ1-1; v_gene: TRBV7-9; abundance: .; d_gene: TRBD1; CDR3nt: TGTGCCAGCAGCCTCACACAGGGGTTGAACACTGAAGCTTTCTTT; CDR3aa: CASSLTQGLNTEAFF
len: 15; j_gene: TRBJ2-3; v_gene: TRBV5-4; abundance: .; d_gene: .; CDR3nt: TGTGCCAGCGGGTTCGATGGGGGCACAACAGATACGCAGTATTTT; CDR3aa: CASGFDGGTTDTQYF
len: 16; j_gene: TRBJ2-7; v_gene: TRBV18; abundance: .; d_gene: TRBD1; CDR3nt: TGTGCCAGCTCACCCCTCGGACAGGCAACCTCCTACGAGCAGTACTTC; CDR3aa: CASSPLGQATSYEQYF
len: 19; j_gene: TRBJ2-4; v_gene: TRBV5-4; abundance: .; d_gene: TRBD2; CDR3nt: TGTGCCAGCAGCTATCGGACTAGCGTAAATGGTTCGGCCAAAAACATTCAGTACTTC; CDR3aa: CASSYRTSVNGSAKNIQYF
len: 12; j_gene: TRBJ2-7; v_gene: TRBV2; abundance: .; d_gene: TRBD1; CDR3nt: TGTGCCAGCAGTACAGGGGGCCACGAGCAGTACTTC; CDR3aa: CASSTGGHEQYF
len: 13; j_gene: TRBJ1-6; v_gene: TRBV6-6; abundance: few; d_gene: .; CDR3nt: TGTGCCAGCAGTTTCGTAGATAATTCACCCCTCCACTTT; CDR3aa: CASSFVDNSPLHF
len: 12; j_gene: TRBJ2-7; v_gene: TRBV29-1; abundance: .; d_gene: TRBD1; CDR3nt: TGCAGCGTTCGGGACAGCGGAGACGAGCAGTACTTC; CDR3aa: CSVRDSGDEQYF
len: 15; j_gene: TRBJ2-7; v_gene: TRBV5-6; abundance: .; d_gene: .; CDR3nt: TGTGCCAGCAGCGAAACGGGGGGCAACTCCTACGAGCAGTACTTC; CDR3aa: CASSETGGNSYEQYF
len: 14; j_gene: TRBJ2-1; v_gene: TRBV7-9; abundance: .; d_gene: TRBD2; CDR3nt: TGTGCCAGCAGGGGACTAGCGGGGTACAATGAGCAGTTCTTC; CDR3aa: CASRGLAGYNEQFF
len: 13; j_gene: TRBJ1-1; v_gene: TRBV12-3/TRBV12-4; abundance: .; d_gene: TRBD1; CDR3nt: TGTGCCAGCACCTCAGGACAGGTCGTGAGGGCTTTCTTT; CDR3aa: CASTSGQVVRAFF
len: 16; j_gene: TRBJ2-5; v_gene: TRBV19; abundance: .; d_gene: TRBD2; CDR3nt: TGTGCCAGTAGTACCGATTCTAGCGGGAGAGGGGAGACCCAGTACTTC; CDR3aa: CASSTDSSGRGETQYF
len: 16; j_gene: TRBJ1-2; v_gene: TRBV5-4; abundance: .; d_gene: .; CDR3nt: TGTGCCACTCTACAGGGCGGGGACTATGGCTACTATGGCTACACCTTC; CDR3aa: CATLQGGDYGYYGYTF
len: 15; j_gene: TRBJ1-2; v_gene: TRBV18; abundance: .; d_gene: .; CDR3nt: TGTGCCAGCTCAAGGGGTCAAGACCGAGACTATGGCTACACCTTC; CDR3aa: CASSRGQDRDYGYTF
len: 13; j_gene: TRBJ2-3; v_gene: TRBV7-2; abundance: .; d_gene: .; CDR3nt: TGTGCCAGCAGCTTAGGCGAGCGAGGGACGCAGTATTTT; CDR3aa: CASSLGERGTQYF
len: 15; j_gene: TRBJ2-7; v_gene: TRBV7-2; abundance: .; d_gene: TRBD1; CDR3nt: TGTGCCAGCAGCTCCCGGACAGGGGTTAGGTACGAGCAGTACTTC; CDR3aa: CASSSRTGVRYEQYF
len: 14; j_gene: TRBJ2-7; v_gene: TRBV27; abundance: .; d_gene: TRBD2; CDR3nt: TGTGCCAGCAGACTGACTAGCCTCCCCTACGAGCAGTACTTC; CDR3aa: CASRLTSLPYEQYF
len: 15; j_gene: TRBJ2-3; v_gene: TRBV9; abundance: once; d_gene: .; CDR3nt: TGTGCCAGCAGCCCCCGAGCGGCTAGCACAGATACGCAGTATTTT; CDR3aa: CASSPRAASTDTQYF
len: 16; j_gene: TRBJ2-2; v_gene: TRBV5-4; abundance: .; d_gene: TRBD2; CDR3nt: TGTGCCAGCAGCTTAGCGGGAGGGAAGGGCACCGGGGAGCTGTTTTTT; CDR3aa: CASSLAGGKGTGELFF
len: 14; j_gene: TRBJ2-3; v_gene: TRBV29-1; abundance: .; d_gene: TRBD1; CDR3nt: TGCAGCGTCGTCCCGGGACAGGTTACAGATACGCAGTATTTT; CDR3aa: CSVVPGQVTDTQYF
len: 14; j_gene: TRBJ1-5; v_gene: TRBV6-5; abundance: .; d_gene: TRBD1; CDR3nt: TGTGCCAGCAGGAACAGGGGTAGCAATCAGCCCCAGCATTTT; CDR3aa: CASRNRGSNQPQHF
len: 13; j_gene: TRBJ2-3; v_gene: TRBV29-1; abundance: .; d_gene: .; CDR3nt: TGCAGCGTCGACAAGACAGTCCAAGATACGCAGTATTTT; CDR3aa: CSVDKTVQDTQYF
len: 17; j_gene: TRBJ2-3; v_gene: TRBV4-3; abundance: .; d_gene: TRBD2; CDR3nt: TGCGCCAGCAGCCAGGGACTAGCGGGAAGCTTGACAGATACGCAGTATTTT; CDR3aa: CASSQGLAGSLTDTQYF